What follows are 32 T cell receptor beta chains derived from one specimen sequenced in a study of CD8 T cells in ankylosing spondylitis. MiXCR, applied by TCRdb to the 5' RACE reads, yields one record per CDR3 protein. Of 350,000 to 450,000 distinct CDR3 sequences listed, 20% to 25% are singletons. Sequencing input: blood, either unsorted or a sorted T cell fraction (not recorded which). The receptor source for this set is a male donor with ankylosing spondylitis or in good health (not recorded which).

This chain connects TRBV29-1 to TRBJ2-7; 9 nucleotides match TRBD1. The CDR3 loop spans 14 amino acids. Germline trimming cut 4 bases from V and 5 bases from J; bases unmatched to any gene: 9. Germline V gives CDR1 SQVTM, CDR2 ANQGSEA. This CDR3 reads CSVGPGQGEHEQYF. The CDR3 DNA reads as TGCAGCGTTGGGCCGGGACAGGGTGAACACGAGCAGTACTTC.

This clonotype was found many times. V is TRBV28 and J is TRBJ2-1; D is perhaps TRBD1 or TRBD2 (5 bases each). Deletions cut 2 bases from V and 5 bases from J, with 16 bases between. The CDR3 has 16 residues. CDR1 and CDR2 (germline): MDHEN, SYDVKM. CDR3 bases: TGTGCCAGCAGTTTAGGGGGTGAGGCTCCTCACAATGAGCAGTTCTTC. This sequence encodes CASSLGGEAPHNEQFF. Together with reference TRBV28 and TRBJ2-1, the CDR3 gives the full variable domain: DVKVTQSSRYLVKRTGEKVFLECVQDMDHENMFWYRQDPGLGLRLIYFSYDVKMKEKGDIPEGYSVSREKKERFSLILESASTNQTSMYLCASSLGGEAPHNEQFFGPGTRLTVL.

The chain combines TRBV6-2 or TRBV6-3 with TRBJ1-6; D ambiguous. Trimming cost V 2 bases and J 4 bases, with 6 bases left between them. Germline loops: CDR1 MNHEY, CDR2 SVGEGT. This CDR3 contains 14 residues. DNA for the CDR3: TGTGCCAGCAGTTACCTGGGGTATAATTCACCCCTCCACTTT. This sequence encodes CASSYLGYNSPLHF.

This clonotype was found a few times. The genes are TRBV12-3 or TRBV12-4 and TRBJ2-2, with 10 bases aligning to TRBD2. After removal of 6 bases from V and 2 bases from J, the junction contained 18 bases not matched to a gene. The length of the CDR3 is 20 residues. CDR3 coding DNA: TGTGCCAGCAGGACCAAATTAGCGGGGGGCGTTTTTTATAACACCGGGGAGCTGTTTTTT. Translating gives CASRTKLAGGVFYNTGELFF.

V gene TRBV20-1 combines with J gene TRBJ2-2, with D possibly matching TRBD1 (5 bases). The V end was cut by 6 bases, the J end by 2 bases, with 10 bases between. The CDR3 runs 13 residues. CDR1 DFQATT and CDR2 SNEGSKA come from the germline V gene (reference sequence). The CDR3 protein is CSAIGQNTGELFF. For the CDR3, the DNA is TGCAGTGCCATCGGACAAAACACCGGGGAGCTGTTTTTT.

In its sample, this clonotype was seen a few times. The CDR3 protein is CASSFSSGGGRKTQYF. CDR3 DNA: TGTGCCAGCAGCTTTAGTAGCGGGGGCGGAAGAAAGACCCAGTACTTC. The V gene is TRBV5-6, the J gene TRBJ2-5; 9 bases fit TRBD2. The germline V gene has CDR1 SGHDT and CDR2 YYEEEE. The CDR3 is 16 amino acids. With 2 bases clipped from V and 6 bases from J, the junction kept 11 bases outside the gene matches.

This clonotype occurred a few times. The chain has TRBV11-2 and TRBJ2-1, with D perhaps TRBD2 (6 bases). CDR3 length equals 16 residues. Trimming shortened V by 6 bases and J by 0 bases, and 15 bases separated the two germline ends. Germline V lookup: CDR1 SGHAT, CDR2 FQNNGV. The CDR3 is CASSRGAGISYNEQFF. The CDR3 DNA follows: TGTGCCAGCAGTCGCGGGGCGGGGATCTCCTACAATGAGCAGTTCTTC.

The J gene is TRBJ1-6, the V gene TRBV9; no firm D call. Trimming removed 4 bases from V and 0 bases from J, with 14 bases in between. Per the germline V gene, CDR1 is SGDLS and CDR2 is YYNGEE. The length of the CDR3 is 17 residues. The CDR3: CASSPRDSSSYNSPLHF. The DNA for the CDR3 is TGTGCCAGCAGCCCCCGGGATAGCAGCTCCTATAATTCACCCCTCCACTTT.

This clonotype was picked up a small number of times. V gene TRBV29-1 combines with J gene TRBJ2-1; 7 bases are shared with TRBD1. The CDR3 consists of 15 residues. Trimming removed 6 bases from V and 1 base from J; junction bases left unmatched: 9. Germline-derived CDR1 and CDR2 are SQVTM and ANQGSEA. The CDR3 region has the DNA TGCAGCGTCCCCGGGACAGTCAGTTCCTACAATGAGCAGTTCTTC. This encodes CSVPGTVSSYNEQFF.

This clonotype was recorded a few times. The CDR3 DNA is TGTGCCAGCAGCGGAACCGAGGGACAGAACCTTAACTATGGCTACACCTTC. Its protein is CASSGTEGQNLNYGYTF. This chain connects TRBV21-1 to TRBJ1-2; the table calls TRBD1, which could not be checked here. TRBV21-1 is labeled a pseudogene. The CDR3 sequence is 17 residues long.

This clonotype was recorded a few times. The chain joins TRBV12-3 or TRBV12-4 to TRBJ1-6; D not resolved. This CDR3 comprises 16 residues. Trimming stripped 2 bases from V and 2 bases from J, with 10 bases between. CDR3: CASSLLPGTYNSPLHF. CDR3 DNA: TGTGCCAGCAGTTTATTGCCGGGAACCTATAATTCACCCCTCCACTTT.

This clonotype has just a few counts. The chain joins TRBV7-8 to TRBJ2-1; a weak D match, TRBD2 (5 bases). The CDR3 extends over 15 amino acids. V was trimmed by 1 base and J by 8 bases, leaving 15 bases between them. CDR1 is SGHVS and CDR2 is FQNEAQ in the germline V gene. The CDR3 sequence: CASSLGVSVVDEQFF. The CDR3 bases are TGTGCCAGCAGCTTAGGGGTTAGCGTGGTCGATGAGCAGTTCTTC.

This sequence joins TRBV5-1 and TRBJ2-4, with D tentatively TRBD1 (5 bases). The germline V gene has CDR1 SGHRS and CDR2 YFSETQ. The CDR3 contains 16 residues. The ends were cut back, 2 bases at V and 0 bases at J, with 12 bases in the middle. Written as DNA, the CDR3 is TGCGCCAGCAGCTTTGGAACAGGTGTAGCCAAAAACATTCAGTACTTC. It translates to CASSFGTGVAKNIQYF.

The chain employs TRBV27 and TRBJ2-7; weak D call: TRBD1 (6 bases). The germline CDR1 and CDR2 sequences are MNHEY and SMNVEV (reference sequence). The CDR3 covers 14 residues. Trimming took off 6 bases at V and 2 bases at J, with 14 bases between the two ends. The CDR3 protein is CASSPPGHTYEQYF. The CDR3 DNA sequence: TGTGCCAGCAGCCCCCCGGGACATACCTACGAGCAGTACTTC.

The rearrangement uses TRBV12-3 or TRBV12-4 and TRBJ2-5; D gene ambiguous. V lost 2 bases and J 5 bases, leaving 9 bases between the germline ends. This CDR3 is built from 13 residues. Here the CDR3 reads CASSLRVRETQYF. CDR3 nucleotide sequence: TGTGCCAGCAGTTTAAGGGTTCGGGAGACCCAGTACTTC.

V gene TRBV12-3 or TRBV12-4 combines with J gene TRBJ1-2; D uncertain. Trimming left V 5 bases short and J 5 bases short, with 12 bases between. CDR3 length equals 13 residues. CDR3 in amino acids: CASSMPRGYGYTF. CDR3 nucleotide sequence: TGTGCCAGCAGTATGCCCCGAGGATATGGCTACACCTTC.

V usage is TRBV12-3 or TRBV12-4 and J usage is TRBJ2-1; D gene unclear. This CDR3 has 16 residues. Trimming took 7 bases from V and 1 from J, leaving 17 bases between them. The CDR3 bases are TGTGCCAGCACCACCCGTGACGGACGTTCCTACAATGAGCAGTTCTTC. The encoded protein is CASTTRDGRSYNEQFF.

The chain carries TRBV19 and TRBJ2-1, with 11 bases that match TRBD2. Germline V gene lookup returns CDR1 LNHDA and CDR2 SQIVND (reference sequence). The CDR3 is 16 residues long. V lost 5 bases and J lost 6; bases outside the gene matches: 9. CDR3 bases: TGTGCCAGTAGTTCCGTCCCGGGACTAGCGGTCAATGAGCAGTTCTTC. Translating it yields CASSSVPGLAVNEQFF.

The rearrangement links TRBV7-8 to TRBJ2-1, with D tentatively TRBD2 (6 bases). V was cut by 2 bases and J by 4 bases, with 12 bases left in between. Germline V CDR1 and CDR2: SGHVS, FQNEAQ. This CDR3 has 15 residues. The CDR3: CASSLPAGTYNEQFF. In nucleotides, the CDR3 is TGTGCCAGCAGCTTACCGGCGGGAACTTACAATGAGCAGTTCTTC.

This chain connects TRBV29-1 to TRBJ1-2; D remains unclear. The germline V gene encodes CDR1 SQVTM and CDR2 ANQGSEA. V dropped 4 bases and J dropped 8 bases, with 14 bases sitting between them. This CDR3 has 12 residues. DNA for the CDR3: TGCAGCGTTGGTCTGGGTACCCTGGGCTACACCTTC. It specifies CSVGLGTLGYTF. Drawing the rest from reference TRBV29-1 and TRBJ1-2, the complete variable domain is SAVISQKPSRDICQRGTSLTIQCQVDSQVTMMFWYRQQPGQSLTLIATANQGSEATYESGFVIDKFPISRPNLTFSTLTVSNMSPEDSSIYLCSVGLGTLGYTFGSGTRLTVV.

The V and J genes are TRBV13 and TRBJ2-4; D is perhaps TRBD2 (5 bases). The germline V and J ends were trimmed by 0 bases and 3 bases, with 9 bases remaining between them. The CDR3 loop spans 15 amino acids. The germline CDR1 and CDR2 sequences are PRHDT and FYEKMQ (reference sequence). CDR3 nucleotides: TGTGCCAGCAGCTTAGGCCGGGATGGCAAAAACATTCAGTACTTC. It is translated as CASSLGRDGKNIQYF.

The chain couples TRBV20-1 to TRBJ2-1; TRBD2 aligns across 7 bases. Germline V gene sequence: CDR1 DFQATT, CDR2 SNEGSKA (reference sequence). J gave up 7 bases and V 0 bases, and 9 bases lay outside the gene matches. The CDR3 totals 15 residues. For the CDR3, the DNA is TGCAGTGCTAGAGATCTGGCGGGGGAGCTTAATGAGCAGTTCTTC. It yields the protein CSARDLAGELNEQFF.

The rearrangement uses TRBV6-5 and TRBJ1-6; the D is unclear. CDR1 MNHEY and CDR2 SVGAGI come from the germline V gene. The CDR3 contains 15 residues. V lost 3 bases, J lost 8 bases, and 14 bases lay in between. The DNA for the CDR3 is TGTGCCAGCAGTTATTCCCTGTTATTCGATTCACCCCTCCACTTT. The encoded protein is CASSYSLLFDSPLHF.

The chain combines TRBV11-2 with TRBJ2-3; D not resolved. Trimming left V 5 bases short and J 1 base short, with 13 bases between. Germline V gene sequence: CDR1 SGHAT, CDR2 FQNNGV. The CDR3 consists of 15 residues. For the CDR3, the DNA is TGTGCCAGCAGCCCCCGGGCCCCGGGCACAGATACGCAGTATTTT. Translating it yields CASSPRAPGTDTQYF. Drawing the rest from reference TRBV11-2 and TRBJ2-3, the complete variable domain is EAGVAQSPRYKIIEKRQSVAFWCNPISGHATLYWYQQILGQGPKLLIQFQNNGVVDDSQLPKDRFSAERLKGVDSTLKIQPAKLEDSAVYLCASSPRAPGTDTQYFGPGTRLTVL.

Many counts were recorded for this clonotype. The chain joins TRBV6-1 to TRBJ2-5; maybe TRBD2 (7 bases). The CDR3 runs 14 residues. V was shortened by 8 bases and J by 2 bases, with 15 bases between the two germline ends. Germline loops: CDR1 MNHNS, CDR2 SASEGT. The CDR3 sequence is CASGGASGQETQYF. CDR3 in DNA: TGTGCCAGCGGGGGGGCTAGCGGACAAGAGACCCAGTACTTC.

The table lists this clonotype with many counts. The chain joins TRBV10-3 to TRBJ2-7, with D tentatively TRBD1 (6 bases). V dropped 10 bases and J dropped 6 bases, with 19 bases sitting between them. Germline V gene data show CDR1 as ENHRY and CDR2 as SYGVKD. The CDR3 is 13 amino acids. The CDR3 nucleotides read TGTGCCACCAAGGCCCAGGGGCCCAGCGAGCAGTACTTC. Its protein is CATKAQGPSEQYF.

This sequence joins TRBV3-1 and TRBJ2-1; D call uncertain. V dropped 6 bases and J dropped 7 bases, with 16 bases sitting between them. Germline-derived CDR1 and CDR2 are LGHDT and YNNKEL (reference sequence). The CDR3 loop spans 14 amino acids. As DNA, the CDR3 is TGTGCCAGCAGTCCCTCAGAGTGGGGAAATGAGCAGTTCTTC. Encoded protein: CASSPSEWGNEQFF.

V gene TRBV6-1 combines with J gene TRBJ2-3, with D uncertain. V was clipped by 6 bases and J by 1 base, with 14 bases between them. The CDR3 length is 15 residues. Looked up from germline, CDR1 is MNHNS and CDR2 is SASEGT. This CDR3 reads CASSFTDAGTDTQYF. The CDR3 coding sequence is TGTGCCAGCAGCTTCACGGACGCAGGCACAGATACGCAGTATTTT.

The gene calls are TRBV4-2 and TRBJ1-4, with a weak D call TRBD1 (6 bases). CDR1 is LGHNA, CDR2 YNFKEQ, per germline. V was trimmed by 3 bases and J by 8 bases, leaving 13 bases between them. This CDR3 has 14 amino acids. The CDR3 protein is CASSHGAGGEKLFF. CDR3 coding DNA: TGTGCCAGCAGCCACGGGGCGGGGGGCGAAAAACTGTTTTTT.

This clonotype was detected ten times or more. V usage is TRBV7-3 and J usage is TRBJ2-3, with TRBD2 matching 8 bases. Germline trimming cut 5 bases from V and 2 bases from J; bases unmatched to any gene: 6. Germline CDR1 and CDR2: SGHTA and FQGTGA. This CDR3 contains 15 residues. The chain's CDR3 is CASSPGGGHTDTQYF. The CDR3 DNA follows: TGTGCCAGCAGCCCCGGGGGGGGCCACACAGATACGCAGTATTTT.

This sequence joins TRBV21-1 and TRBJ2-5; the D call of TRBD1 is as the table states it, not checked on the DNA. TRBV21-1 is reported as a pseudogene. The CDR3 is 16 residues long. The CDR3 coding sequence is TGTGCCAGCAGCAAGGGGGACAGGGATATGTTTGAGACCCAGTACTTC. Translating it yields CASSKGDRDMFETQYF.

This clonotype occurred a few times. The chain is built from TRBV2 and TRBJ2-5; no clear D. Trimming cost V 11 bases and J 5 bases, with 9 bases left between them. CDR3 size: 10 residues. CDR1 is SNHLY, CDR2 FYNNEI, per germline. The CDR3 here is CAFRTETQYF. The CDR3 DNA follows: TGTGCCTTCCGAACGGAGACCCAGTACTTC.